The present T cell receptor beta chain was sequenced within a study of T cell responses to AZD1222 COVID-19 vaccine. Measured with immunoSEQ multiplex PCR; TCRdb has only the in-frame clones, and not every one. The profile shows roughly 98,000 clones, around nine tenths of them singletons. Pooled together were second doses at about 4 or about 12 weeks. Concerning this clone itself: Its specificity is not known.

V lost 4 bases and J lost 3; bases outside the gene matches: 8. The CDR3 has 16 amino acids. CDR1 is KGHDR, CDR2 SFDVKD, per germline. Study conclusions and caveats: Vaccine-associated CD4 TCRs ranged over spike, dominating at 160-218 and 743-854.

J is TRBJ1-5 and V is TRBV24-1; 7 positions match TRBD1. This TCR was recovered from an adult who received the AZD1222 COVID-19 vaccine. The source material was peripheral blood, sampled 28 days after the second AZD1222 dose. This CDR3 is CATSDGQAVNNQPQHF. CDR3 nucleotides: TGTGCCACCAGTGACGGACAGGCCGTTAACAATCAGCCCCAGCATTTT.